This TCR beta chain was captured by sequencing in a study of vaccination and CD4 T cells after COVID-19. As to this clonotype: Its antigen is unknown.

CD4+ T cells that had been cultured provided DNA sequenced with the Oncomine TCR Beta short-read assay. TCRdb reprocessed the PCR reads with MiXCR, giving one entry per CDR3 protein. The sample lists around 19,000 distinct CDR3 sequences, roughly three fifths seen once, with 15% to 20% in the top ten. This CDR3 comprises 13 residues. The V gene lost 4 bases and the J gene lost 9 bases, with 14 bases spanning the gap. Germline V gene sequence: CDR1 LNHDA, CDR2 SQIVND (reference sequence). The treatment is: approximately nine-day PBMC culture with coronavirus spike peptide pools or control peptides (ViraFEST assay). Positive tests by PCR, dated March to December 2020, predated US Alpha, Beta and Delta variants.

The V call is TRBV19, the J call TRBJ2-3, with a possible D match to TRBD2 (6 bases). The sample comprised CD4+ T cells from blood, cultured in vitro. This sequence was found in a human donor who had recovered from COVID-19. This CDR3 is CASSTGTPETQYF. CDR3 DNA sequence: TGTGCCAGTAGTACCGGGACTCCGGAGACGCAGTATTTT.